The subject of this entry is one T cell receptor (beta chain). Its antigen is unknown. It may be a read error: a sequence one base away is much more abundant. The CDR3, cysteine through phenylalanine, is 13 amino acids long. The kept DNA is CDR3 alone, 39 bases in frame from the first base. The V and J ends are trimmed by 3 bases and 11 bases, leaving 17 bases between them. In the germline V gene (reference sequence), CDR1 corresponds to DFQATT and CDR2 to SNEGSKA. The library came from 5' RACE. TCRdb records Illumina HiSeq 2500 as the sequencer. A second roughly 7 to 11 cycle PCR used a sample-barcoded 5' primer and a J-beta primer mix. A unique molecular identifier was introduced onto each TCR beta cDNA molecule by a template-switch 5' adaptor carrying 12 random nucleotides. At least 3 million CDR3-containing paired-end reads were obtained from each sample. All of the RNA was converted into first-strand cDNA using the Mint cDNA synthesis kit, with a TRBC-specific oligonucleotide serving as the primer. All cDNA was treated with uracil-DNA glycosylase and then went through a first 18-cycle PCR with the universal primers M1SS and BC2_uni_R. From the authors' description of their analysis: For normalization, 1 million high-quality reads, each with a distinct molecular identifier, were randomly selected from each sample. Instead of being binned into consensus sequences, reads with shared molecular identifiers were discarded. MiTCR, with a Q25 quality threshold and the strictest error-elimination algorithm, was used for CDR3 identification, clonotype clustering and error correction. A nonparametric unseen species model with Euler transformation was used to estimate a lower bound on total TCR beta diversity. TCRdb's own reprocessing of the public reads used fastp at Q25 and MiXCR and kept productive beta chains. Every distinct CDR3 protein forms one entry, paired with its most common genes and DNA. Clone size and V and J calls follow TCRdb, not the original study. Across this sample there are about 1.7 million distinct CDR3 sequences, with approximately 28% seen only once. The ten largest clones represent 7.7% of the sample.

These data originate in a study of blood T cells in healthy people across ages (dated by TCRdb to 2013 to 2016). For context, the study as a whole: In model experiments, template switching captured roughly one uniquely barcoded TCR beta cDNA molecule for every two T cells. The study measured age-related changes in TCR beta repertoire diversity using deep sequencing normalized with unique cDNA molecular identifiers. Donors were grouped into four age groups: young (average roughly 17 years), middle-aged (39), aged (roughly 67) and long-lived (around 80). To avoid experimental bias, donors of different ages were spread randomly across the sequencing lanes. Two additional independent replicas of 1 million unique cDNA reads from the same blood draw were analyzed for two donors (one aged 18 to 30 and one aged 80 or older).

The donors were a few dozen Caucasian individuals from Russia, aged 6 to 90 years, who were systemically healthy. Each donor gave roughly 9 milliliters of peripheral blood, drawn into EDTA-treated Vacutainer tubes. Ficoll-Paque density-gradient centrifugation was used to isolate PBMCs, with at least 6 million obtained per sample. Trizol reagent was used to extract total RNA from the PBMCs, yielding at least 6 micrograms per sample. For every donor, flow cytometry on a PBMC aliquot measured the percentage of naive CD45RAhigh/CD27high T cells. Results and caveats for the whole study, not just this receptor: Donor CMV infection status was unknown, potentially confounding age-related changes in expanded clonotypes. Estimates of total diversity based on one million sequenced T cells were considered lower bounds and underestimates. Because profiling used bulk unsorted PBMCs, naive and antigen-experienced compartments could not be compared conclusively. Compared with the aged group, more naive CD4+ T cells, fewer expanded clones and increased TCR diversity were shown by the long-lived group, suggesting age selection. There was a strong correlation between observed TCR beta diversity and the percentage of naive T cells measured by flow cytometry. As age increased, observed TCR beta diversity per million T cells dropped in a roughly linear way, and a significant reduction was already evident by age around 41.

This TCR was recovered from a woman in her 30s in good health. Sample: blood. In this chain, TRBV20-1 is recombined with TRBJ2-1; the D gene lacks a confident call. The CDR3 corresponds to CSASSGSQTKQFF. The DNA is TGCAGTGCTAGCAGTGGTTCTCAAACAAAGCAGTTCTTC.